This T cell receptor (beta chain) was observed in a study of human T cells and chemical hapten exposure (dated by TCRdb to about 2021). General notes on the study: For sensitization, 2% DPC in acetone was applied to an approximately 2 cm by approximately 2 cm area of upper inner arm skin. Blood samples were taken from patients before sensitization (week 0) and at 2, 6 and about 24 weeks after DPC sensitization. The mostly female patient cohort included alopecia areata with under or over 50% scalp involvement, alopecia totalis and alopecia universalis. For TCR sequencing, blood came from about 28 alopecia patients at anywhere from one to four time points (pre-sensitization, 2, 6 and 24 weeks). Throughout the approximately 25-week study period, patients were also given weekly therapeutic DPC doses on the scalp. Patch testing was performed on the upper back with Finn chambers containing 0.01% DPC, and the patch tests were scored after 6 days according to International Contact Dermatitis Research Group standards. The libraries were sequenced as a pool, and the TCR yield per sample differed mostly because of small variations in library volumes within the pool. Peripheral blood TCR repertoire changes were tracked in vivo in alopecia patients during primary and secondary sensitization to the hapten diphenylcyclopropenone (DPC). Overall study results and their limits: After repeated subsampling, the strength of the expansion versus patch-test correlation and the threshold at which it became significant changed. Significantly more large CDR3 similarity clusters were formed by expanded TCRs than by pre-sensitization or healthy control sets, consistent with antigen-driven responses. DPC sensitization did not change how many TCRs were above 1 in 1000 frequency, and no evidence was found of alterations in global repertoire structure. Alopecia, a presumed autoimmune disease, was present in all patients, so the immune response of the patients might differ from that of healthy individuals. A positive correlation was found between the number of PT1 expanded TCRs and patch test score, with significance reached at thresholds 8, 16 and 32 but not 4.

The method behind the library was RACE. Sequencing was performed on a NextSeq 500. Library preparation attached unique molecular identifiers to individual cDNA molecules for quantitative, reproducible TCR counting. Each blood RNA sample was used to sequence both TCR alpha and TCR beta chains. As for how the authors treated the data: A median of roughly 98,000 TCRs per sample was observed, with a range of 23,224 to 690,600. The Decombinator software suite was used to annotate V, J and CDR3 in the TCR reads. For PS versus PT1 abundance plots, all samples were subsampled to the same number of TCRs (28,000). TCRs were defined as expanded if absent before sensitization and observed at least eight times at the 2-week time point. In TCRdb, the public reads were trimmed at Q25 with fastp and aligned with MiXCR, with productive beta chains retained. Identical CDR3 protein sequences are pooled into one entry, listed with their most common genes and DNA. Here the V and J calls rest on TCRdb's processing, not on the authors' analysis. The sample has about 85,000 distinct CDR3 sequences on record, more than 9% of them singletons. Of the sample, 1.5% to 2% falls within the top ten clones.

CDR1 and CDR2 are read off the germline V gene as SGDLS and YYNGEE. Trimming takes 3 bases off V and 0 bases off J; junction bases not matched to a gene: 0. From the cysteine through the phenylalanine, the CDR3 covers 14 amino acids. The entry retains the CDR3 DNA only, 42 bases that are in frame from base 1. The time point label for this specimen denotes: patch test 2, 6 weeks after DPC sensitization. The treatment or condition label of this sample denotes: therapeutic diphenylcyclopropenone sensitization with weekly scalp DPC. At every patch-test visit, the blood draw took place before the patch test was put on. To be eligible, patients had to be aged 18 to 70, diagnosed with alopecia and judged suitable for DPC therapy, while pregnant patients were excluded. Total RNA was isolated from unfractionated whole blood collected in Tempus Blood RNA tubes. Concerning this clonotype: Its cognate antigen has yet to be identified. Per-base qualities were not stored, and no clone one base away is much larger.

The source is a man younger than 35 with alopecia areata. Some clones in this sample may be carry-over from other donors' samples. The chain is encoded by TRBV9 joined to TRBJ2-3, with 8 middle bases fitting TRBD1. The sequencing used whole blood, collected in connection with sensitization to the hapten diphenylcyclopropenone (DPC). For the CDR3, the sequence is CASSGTGSTDTQYF. The DNA is as follows: TGTGCCAGCAGCGGGACAGGGAGCACAGATACGCAGTATTTT.